These 19 T cell receptor beta chains share one sample of origin, sequenced in a study of blood T cell repertoires in COVID-19 (dated by TCRdb to the early 2020s). The receptor library was made with the immunoSEQ multiplex PCR assay. TCRdb took over this immuneACCESS table, retaining in-frame rearrangements with V and J assigned. Such tables are incomplete; in checked studies, under half of the missing clones stem from an unresolved V gene, and the remainder is unexplained. Present in this sample are around 700,000 clones, just under 90% of which were seen just once. The ten largest clones capture under 0.3% of the sample. Sequencing input: peripheral blood. The receptors were sampled from a woman aged 18-29 years with acute or convalescent COVID-19.

The V gene is TRBV6-5, the J gene TRBJ1-1, with D possibly matching TRBD1 (5 bases). Between the trimmed V and J ends, which lost 7 bases and 5 bases, there was a span of 20 bases. Germline lookup yields CDR1 MNHEY and CDR2 SVGAGI. The CDR3 consists of 15 residues. CDR3 nucleotide sequence: TGTGCCAGCACCCAAGGGGAGGATAAGGGGACTGAAGCTTTCTTT. Its translation is CASTQGEDKGTEAFF.

This chain joins TRBV2 and TRBJ1-2; 7 positions match TRBD1. This CDR3 has 14 amino acids. J was trimmed by 4 bases and V by 5 bases; bases with no gene match: 7. Germline loops: CDR1 SNHLY, CDR2 FYNNEI. DNA of the CDR3: TGTGCCAGCAGTACAGGGGCGTCGAGCTATGGCTACACCTTC. Amino acids: CASSTGASSYGYTF.

CDR3 loop: CATSRWTGGPFNEQFF. CDR3 in DNA: TGTGCCACCAGCAGATGGACGGGGGGGCCCTTCAATGAGCAGTTCTTC. This chain uses TRBV15 with TRBJ2-1; 8 nucleotides agree with TRBD2. The germline gives CDR1 LNHNV, CDR2 YYDKDF (reference sequence). V gave up 2 bases and J gave up 6 bases; unmatched junction bases: 9. The CDR3 is 16 amino acids.

The chain employs TRBV9 and TRBJ2-2, with 8 bases lining up with TRBD1. With 0 bases clipped from V and 6 bases from J, the junction kept 7 bases outside the gene matches. This CDR3 is built from 16 residues. Germline lookup yields CDR1 SGDLS and CDR2 YYNGEE. The CDR3 bases are TGTGCCAGCAGCGTAGGGTCGACAGGGGTACCCGGGGAGCTGTTTTTT. It translates to CASSVGSTGVPGELFF.

This clone appeared a single time. The chain has TRBV7-2 and TRBJ1-4; no definite D call. This CDR3 is built from 16 residues. V was pared by 1 base and J by 7 bases, with 16 bases between. Germline V lookup: CDR1 SGHTA, CDR2 FQGNSA. The CDR3 loop is CASSLEVRTGSEKLFF. The CDR3 DNA is TGTGCCAGCAGCTTAGAGGTTAGGACCGGGAGTGAAAAACTGTTTTTT.

The table lists this clone with a few counts. The chain uses TRBV5-1 and TRBJ1-1, with 7 nucleotides matching TRBD1. Germline CDR1 and CDR2: SGHRS and YFSETQ. This CDR3 is 14 amino acids long. With 0 bases clipped from V and 7 bases from J, the junction kept 6 bases outside the gene matches. The CDR3 loop reads CASSLAAGGGEAFF. For the CDR3, the DNA is TGCGCCAGCAGCTTGGCAGCAGGGGGAGGTGAAGCTTTCTTT.

The genes are TRBV19 and TRBJ2-1; unclear D gene. The CDR3 consists of 13 residues. Germline loops: CDR1 LNHDA, CDR2 SQIVND (reference sequence). The V gene lost 4 bases and the J gene lost 3 bases, with 7 bases spanning the gap. The CDR3 bases are TGTGCCAGTAGTAACCAGGTCTACAATGAGCAGTTCTTC. It codes for CASSNQVYNEQFF.

The table lists this clone with a count of one. This rearrangement joins TRBV3-1 (or the pseudogene TRBV3-2) to TRBJ2-1; 12 bases agree with TRBD2. This CDR3 is built from 16 residues. The junction had 2 bases not matched to a gene; V was cut back by 0 bases and J by 5 bases. Germline CDR1 and CDR2: LGHDT and YNNKEL (reference sequence). CDR3 nucleotides: TGTGCCAGCAGCCAAGAGACTAGCGGGGGAAACAATGAGCAGTTCTTC. Amino acid sequence: CASSQETSGGNNEQFF.

V usage is TRBV4-3 and J usage is TRBJ2-7, with 12 bases that match TRBD1. Losses at the gene ends were 0 bases for V and 4 bases for J; bases not matched to a gene: 4. The CDR3 is 16 residues long. CDR1 is LGHNA and CDR2 is YSLEER in the germline V gene. This CDR3 is CASSQEGQGAFYEQYF. The CDR3 nucleotides read TGCGCCAGCAGCCAAGAGGGACAGGGGGCTTTTTACGAGCAGTACTTC.

The chain has TRBV9 and TRBJ1-2, with 7 bases matching TRBD1. Germline lookup yields CDR1 SGDLS and CDR2 YYNGEE. The CDR3 extends over 14 amino acids. V was pared by 0 bases and J by 8 bases, with 7 bases of the junction left unmatched. The CDR3 DNA sequence: TGTGCCAGCAGCGTAGGTTCAGGGGGTCCAGGCTACACCTTC. This codes for CASSVGSGGPGYTF.

The V and J genes are TRBV18 and TRBJ1-1; D may be TRBD1 (6 bases). CDR1 and CDR2 (germline): KGHSH, LQKENI. This CDR3 is built from 16 residues. Deletions cut 3 bases from V and 4 bases from J, with 18 bases between. The CDR3 loop is CASSPVREGGGTEAFF. The CDR3 bases are TGTGCCAGCTCACCGGTCCGGGAAGGGGGTGGCACTGAAGCTTTCTTT. The whole variable domain, filled in from reference TRBV18 and TRBJ1-1, reads NAGVMQNPRHLVRRRGQEARLRCSPMKGHSHVYWYRQLPEEGLKFMVYLQKENIIDESGMPKERFSAEFPKEGPSILRIQQVVRGDSAAYFCASSPVREGGGTEAFFGQGTRLTVV.

This chain links TRBV4-3 with TRBJ1-1, with D hard to call. CDR3 length equals 14 residues. CDR1 is LGHNA and CDR2 is YSLEER in the germline V gene. Trimming left V 0 bases short and J 3 bases short, with 8 bases between. DNA of the CDR3: TGCGCCAGCAGCCAAGACCTGTTATACACTGAAGCTTTCTTT. Translating it yields CASSQDLLYTEAFF.

The genes are TRBV6-5 and TRBJ1-1; D is undetermined. The CDR3 is 13 residues long. The V end was cut by 10 bases, the J end by 1 base, with 13 bases between. Germline lookup yields CDR1 MNHEY and CDR2 SVGAGI. The CDR3 loop reads CATSIEANTEAFF. The CDR3, as DNA: TGTGCCACCTCTATAGAGGCGAACACTGAAGCTTTCTTT.

The chain couples TRBV21-1 to TRBJ2-2; TRBD1, the D gene given by the table, was not confirmed from the DNA. TRBV21-1 is a recognized pseudogene. The CDR3 has 16 residues. The CDR3 is CASSKGKGASTGELFF. The CDR3 region has the DNA TGTGCCAGCAGCAAAGGGAAGGGGGCGAGTACCGGGGAGCTGTTTTTT.

This chain uses TRBV12-5 with TRBJ1-6; D perhaps matches TRBD1 (5 bases). CDR1 LGHNT and CDR2 FRNRAP come from the germline V gene. This CDR3 is 16 amino acids long. The ends were cut back, 0 bases at V and 7 bases at J, with 13 bases in the middle. CDR3 in DNA: TGTGCTAGTGGTTTGGTACTCCCAGGGCTAAATTCACCCCTCCACTTT. As protein: CASGLVLPGLNSPLHF. The entire variable domain, with the rest obtained from reference TRBV12-5 and TRBJ1-6, is as follows: DARVTQTPRHKVTEMGQEVTMRCQPILGHNTVFWYRQTMMQGLELLAYFRNRAPLDDSGMPKDRFSAEMPDATLATLKIQPSEPRDSAVYFCASGLVLPGLNSPLHFGNGTRLTVT.

The chain combines TRBV4-2 with TRBJ1-1; D remains unclear. The CDR3 contains 15 residues. The V end lost 3 bases, the J end lost 3 bases, and 14 bases lay between the germline ends. The V gene's germline CDR1 is LGHNA and CDR2 YNFKEQ. CDR3 nucleotide sequence: TGTGCCAGCAGCCACGAACCCGTCGGGGACACTGAAGCTTTCTTT. It specifies CASSHEPVGDTEAFF.

This rearrangement joins TRBV25-1 to TRBJ1-2; D is unresolved. V dropped 5 bases and J dropped 5 bases, with 15 bases sitting between them. The CDR3 is 14 amino acids. CDR1 MGHDK and CDR2 SYGVNS come from the germline V gene. CDR3 nucleotide sequence: TGTGCCAGCAGTCCGGCGGGAGAGCTTTATGGCTACACCTTC. Translated: CASSPAGELYGYTF.

This chain links TRBV2 with TRBJ2-3, with 12 bases matching TRBD2. The CDR3 has 19 amino acids. The V segment lost 4 bases and the J segment 1 base; nucleotides outside the gene matches: 12. The germline CDR1 and CDR2 sequences are SNHLY and FYNNEI. The CDR3, as DNA: TGTGCCAGCAGTGGGAACCCCACTAGCGGGGGGCGGGGCACAGATACGCAGTATTTT. Translation gives CASSGNPTSGGRGTDTQYF.

The chain employs TRBV4-2 and TRBJ1-2, with TRBD1 as a possible D gene (6 bases). Per the germline V gene, CDR1 is LGHNA and CDR2 is YNFKEQ. The CDR3 spans 17 residues. Trimming pared 0 bases from V and 8 bases from J, leaving 22 bases between. The CDR3 region is CASSQDLAAAGVLGYTF. The CDR3 DNA is TGTGCCAGCAGCCAAGACCTTGCTGCTGCAGGGGTACTAGGCTACACCTTC.